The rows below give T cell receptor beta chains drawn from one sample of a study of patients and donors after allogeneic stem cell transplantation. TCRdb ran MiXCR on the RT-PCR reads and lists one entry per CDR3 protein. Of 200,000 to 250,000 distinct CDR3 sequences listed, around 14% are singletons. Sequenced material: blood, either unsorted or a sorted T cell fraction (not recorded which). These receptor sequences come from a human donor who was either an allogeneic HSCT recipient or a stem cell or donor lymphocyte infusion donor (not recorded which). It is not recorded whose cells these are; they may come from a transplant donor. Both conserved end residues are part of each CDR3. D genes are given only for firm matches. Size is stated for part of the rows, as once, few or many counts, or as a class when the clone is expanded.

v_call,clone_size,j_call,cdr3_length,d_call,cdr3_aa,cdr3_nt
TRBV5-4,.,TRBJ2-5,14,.,CASSPGTAQETQYF,TGTGCCAGCAGCCCGGGGACTGCTCAAGAGACCCAGTACTTC
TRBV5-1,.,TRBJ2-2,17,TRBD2,CASSSTSGGTNTGELFF,TGCGCCAGCAGCAGCACTAGCGGGGGTACGAACACCGGGGAGCTGTTTTTT
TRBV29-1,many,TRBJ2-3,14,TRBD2,CSGSGLAAAGTQYF,TGCAGCGGATCGGGACTAGCGGCCGCCGGTACGCAGTATTTT
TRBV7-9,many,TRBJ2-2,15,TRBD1,CASTRDRTNTGELFF,TGTGCCAGCACTCGGGACAGAACCAACACCGGGGAGCTGTTTTTT
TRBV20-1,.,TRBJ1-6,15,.,CSARLPLGGSSPLHF,TGCAGTGCTAGGTTACCCTTGGGGGGTTCATCACCCCTCCACTTT
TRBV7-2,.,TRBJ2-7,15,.,CASSLEGRVLDEQYF,TGTGCCAGCAGCTTAGAGGGCAGGGTTTTGGACGAGCAGTACTTC
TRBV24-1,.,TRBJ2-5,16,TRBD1,CATSESRDRGVETQYF,TGTGCCACCAGTGAATCCCGGGACAGAGGGGTTGAGACCCAGTACTTC
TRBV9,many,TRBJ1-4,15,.,CASSPSGGAREKLFF,TGTGCCAGCAGCCCCTCGGGGGGGGCGCGTGAAAAACTGTTTTTT
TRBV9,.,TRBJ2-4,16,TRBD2,CASSTGTSGSANIQYF,TGTGCCAGCAGCACAGGGACTAGCGGGTCTGCAAACATTCAGTACTTC
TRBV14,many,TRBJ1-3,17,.,CASSQGRRVSSGNTIYF,TGTGCCAGCAGCCAAGGTCGCAGGGTGAGCTCTGGAAACACCATATATTTT
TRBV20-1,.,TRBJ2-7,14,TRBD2,CSARKASGVYEQYF,TGCAGTGCTAGAAAAGCTAGCGGGGTCTACGAGCAGTACTTC
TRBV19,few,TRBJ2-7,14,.,CASSPSTGPYEQYF,TGTGCCAGTAGTCCTTCGACAGGACCCTACGAGCAGTACTTC
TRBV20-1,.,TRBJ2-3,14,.,CSASGALDTDTQYF,TGCAGTGCTAGTGGAGCTCTCGACACAGATACGCAGTATTTT
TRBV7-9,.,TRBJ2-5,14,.,CASSGMWDPETQYF,TGTGCCAGCAGCGGCATGTGGGACCCGGAGACCCAGTACTTC
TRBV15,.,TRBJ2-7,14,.,CATSREGAGYEQYF,TGTGCCACCAGCAGAGAGGGCGCGGGGTACGAGCAGTACTTC
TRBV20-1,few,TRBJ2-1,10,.,CSARDGREFF,TGCAGTGCTAGAGACGGTCGTGAATTCTTC
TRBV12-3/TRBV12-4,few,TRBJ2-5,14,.,CASSRDQGSETQYF,TGTGCCAGCAGCCGGGACCAGGGTTCAGAGACCCAGTACTTC
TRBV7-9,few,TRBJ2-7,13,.,CASSIDRTYEQYF,TGTGCCAGCAGCATCGACAGAACCTACGAGCAGTACTTC
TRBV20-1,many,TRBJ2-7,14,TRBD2,CSASSGLVTYEQYF,TGCAGTGCTAGTAGCGGGCTTGTAACCTACGAGCAGTACTTC
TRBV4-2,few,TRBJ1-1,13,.,CASSQPPERDATF,TGTGCCAGCAGCCAACCCCCGGAGAGGGACGCAACCTTT
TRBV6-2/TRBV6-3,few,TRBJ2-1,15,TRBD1,CASSQPGQGYNEQFF,TGTGCCAGCAGTCAACCGGGACAGGGGTACAATGAGCAGTTCTTC
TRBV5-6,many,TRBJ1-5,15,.,CASSLVMGAGQPQHF,TGTGCCAGCAGCTTGGTAATGGGGGCTGGTCAGCCCCAGCATTTT
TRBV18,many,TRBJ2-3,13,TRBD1,CANGQGLGDTQYF,TGTGCCAACGGACAGGGGCTCGGGGATACGCAGTATTTT
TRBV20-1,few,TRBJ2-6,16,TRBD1,CRATGTDGSGANVLTF,TGCAGAGCGACCGGGACAGACGGCTCTGGGGCCAACGTCCTGACTTTC
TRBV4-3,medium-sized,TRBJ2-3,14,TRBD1,CASSRLGTVNTQYF,TGCGCCAGCAGCCGCCTCGGGACAGTCAATACGCAGTATTTT
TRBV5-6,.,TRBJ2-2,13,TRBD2,CASGLASGGELFF,TGTGCCAGTGGACTAGCGTCCGGCGGGGAGCTGTTTTTT
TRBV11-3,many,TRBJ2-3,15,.,CASSPGGGSTDTQYF,TGTGCCAGCAGCCCTGGCGGAGGAAGCACAGATACGCAGTATTTT
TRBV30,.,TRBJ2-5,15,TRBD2,CAWSSGTSGKETQYF,TGTGCCTGGAGTTCCGGGACTAGCGGCAAAGAGACCCAGTACTTC
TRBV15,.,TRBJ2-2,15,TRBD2,CATSSRAGGGGELFF,TGTGCCACCAGCAGCCGAGCGGGAGGGGGAGGGGAGCTGTTTTTT
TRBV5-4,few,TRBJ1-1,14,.,CASSGIELNTEAFF,TGTGCCAGCAGCGGGATCGAACTGAACACTGAAGCTTTCTTT
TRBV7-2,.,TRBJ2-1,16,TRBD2,CASSLPGLAGIYEQFF,TGTGCCAGCAGCTTACCGGGACTAGCGGGAATTTATGAGCAGTTCTTC
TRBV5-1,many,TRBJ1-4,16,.,CASSTEGGRTNEKLFF,TGCGCCAGCAGCACCGAGGGGGGACGGACTAATGAAAAACTGTTTTTT
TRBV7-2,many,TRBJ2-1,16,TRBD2,CASSLDVAGGRNEQFF,TGTGCCAGCAGCTTAGACGTCGCGGGGGGACGGAATGAGCAGTTCTTC
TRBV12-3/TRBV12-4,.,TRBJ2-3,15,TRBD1,CASSPGQPITDTQYF,TGTGCCAGCAGTCCGGGACAGCCAATCACAGATACGCAGTATTTT
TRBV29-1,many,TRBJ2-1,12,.,CSVEIRYNEQFF,TGCAGCGTTGAAATCAGGTACAATGAGCAGTTCTTC
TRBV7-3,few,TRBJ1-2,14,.,CASSRGGKGYGYTF,TGTGCCAGCAGCCGGGGAGGGAAGGGATATGGCTACACCTTC
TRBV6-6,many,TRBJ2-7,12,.,CASSQTDYEQYF,TGTGCCAGCAGTCAGACGGACTACGAGCAGTACTTC
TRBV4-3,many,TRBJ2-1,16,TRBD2,CASSRGGGGAGNEQFF,TGCGCCAGCAGCCGCGGGGGGGGAGGAGCAGGCAATGAGCAGTTCTTC
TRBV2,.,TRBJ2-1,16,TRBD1,CASSVLTGSRGNEQFF,TGTGCCAGCAGTGTTCTGACAGGGTCAAGGGGAAATGAGCAGTTCTTC
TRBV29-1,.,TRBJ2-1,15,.,CSVEKGIDSYNEQFF,TGCAGCGTTGAAAAGGGGATTGACTCCTACAATGAGCAGTTCTTC
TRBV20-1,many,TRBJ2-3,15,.,CSAGRDSANPDTQYF,TGCAGTGCTGGGAGGGACAGCGCGAACCCGGATACGCAGTATTTT
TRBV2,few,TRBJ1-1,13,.,CASGSEGNTEAFF,TGTGCCAGCGGCAGCGAGGGGAACACTGAAGCTTTCTTT
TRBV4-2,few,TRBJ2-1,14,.,CASSQDPTGHEQFF,TGTGCCAGCAGCCAAGACCCCACAGGGCATGAGCAGTTCTTC
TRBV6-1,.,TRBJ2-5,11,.,CASELRETQYF,TGTGCCAGCGAACTAAGGGAGACCCAGTACTTC
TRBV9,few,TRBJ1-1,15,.,CASSPSGGLNTEAFF,TGTGCCAGCAGCCCAAGTGGGGGCTTGAACACTGAAGCTTTCTTT
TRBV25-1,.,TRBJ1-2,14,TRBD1,CASSSPGQLYGYTF,TGTGCCAGCAGCTCCCCGGGACAGCTTTATGGCTACACCTTC
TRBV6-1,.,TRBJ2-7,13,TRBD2,CASSPGTSHEQYF,TGTGCCAGCAGTCCCGGGACTAGCCACGAGCAGTACTTC
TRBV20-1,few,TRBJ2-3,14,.,CSARDLGRTDTQYF,TGCAGTGCTAGAGATCTGGGTCGGACAGATACGCAGTATTTT
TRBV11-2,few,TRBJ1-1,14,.,CASSLGQSSSEAFF,TGTGCCAGCAGCTTGGGGCAGAGCTCTTCTGAAGCTTTCTTT
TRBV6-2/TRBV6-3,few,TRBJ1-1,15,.,CASSRPQVLNTEAFF,TGTGCCAGCAGCAGACCCCAGGTTTTGAACACTGAAGCTTTCTTT
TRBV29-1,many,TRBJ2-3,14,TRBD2,CSVEDRLAGDTQYF,TGCAGCGTTGAAGATCGGCTAGCGGGAGATACGCAGTATTTT
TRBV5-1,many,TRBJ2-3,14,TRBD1,CASSPGTGTDTQYF,TGCGCCAGCAGCCCAGGGACAGGGACAGATACGCAGTATTTT
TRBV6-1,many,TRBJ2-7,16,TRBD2,CASSRLAGGPIHEQYF,TGTGCCAGCAGTCGACTAGCGGGAGGGCCGATCCACGAGCAGTACTTC
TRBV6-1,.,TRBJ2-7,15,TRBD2,CASSGPSGGPYEQYF,TGTGCCAGCAGTGGTCCTAGCGGGGGGCCTTACGAGCAGTACTTC
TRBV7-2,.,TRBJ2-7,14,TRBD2,CDSRATGGSYEQYF,TGTGACAGCAGGGCGACGGGGGGCTCCTACGAGCAGTACTTC
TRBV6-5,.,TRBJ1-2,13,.,CASSYRGEWGYTF,TGTGCCAGCAGTTATCGTGGGGAATGGGGCTACACCTTC
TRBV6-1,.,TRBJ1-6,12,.,CARNGTNSPLHF,TGTGCCAGGAACGGCACTAATTCACCCCTCCACTTT
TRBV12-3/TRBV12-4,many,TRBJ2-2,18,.,CASSLTPRTSRQPGELFF,TGTGCCAGCAGTTTAACCCCTCGAACTAGCAGACAACCCGGGGAGCTGTTTTTT
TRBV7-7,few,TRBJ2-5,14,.,CASSFNGEKETQYF,TGTGCTAGCAGCTTTAACGGTGAAAAAGAGACCCAGTACTTC